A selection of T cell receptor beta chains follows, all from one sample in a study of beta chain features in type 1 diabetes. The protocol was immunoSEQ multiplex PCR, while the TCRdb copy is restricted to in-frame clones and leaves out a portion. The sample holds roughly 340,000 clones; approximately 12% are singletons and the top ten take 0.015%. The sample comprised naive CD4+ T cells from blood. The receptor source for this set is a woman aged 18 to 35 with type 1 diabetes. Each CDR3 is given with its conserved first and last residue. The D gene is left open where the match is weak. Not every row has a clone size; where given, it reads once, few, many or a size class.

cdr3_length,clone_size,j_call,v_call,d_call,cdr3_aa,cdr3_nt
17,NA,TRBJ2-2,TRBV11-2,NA,CASSSPRGSSNTGELFF,TGTGCCAGCAGCTCCCCGCGAGGGTCCTCGAACACCGGGGAGCTGTTTTTT
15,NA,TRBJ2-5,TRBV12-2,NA,CASRFAGGIGETQYF,NA
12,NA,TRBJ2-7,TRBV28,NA,CASRVLGGEQYF,TGTGCCAGCAGGGTCCTAGGGGGCGAGCAGTACTTC
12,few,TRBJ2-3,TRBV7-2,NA,CASSFFADTQYF,TGTGCCAGCAGCTTTTTCGCAGATACGCAGTATTTT
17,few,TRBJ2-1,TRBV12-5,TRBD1,CASGLGLTTGAYNEQFF,TGTGCTAGTGGTTTGGGTCTCACGACAGGGGCCTACAATGAGCAGTTCTTC
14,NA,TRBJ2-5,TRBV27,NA,CASSLVGAGETQYF,TGTGCCAGCAGTTTGGTGGGGGCAGGGGAGACCCAGTACTTC
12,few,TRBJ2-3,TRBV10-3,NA,CAITDTTDTQYF,TGTGCCATCACCGACACTACAGATACGCAGTATTTT
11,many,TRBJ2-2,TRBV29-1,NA,CSAPNTGELFF,TGCAGCGCCCCAAACACCGGGGAGCTGTTTTTT
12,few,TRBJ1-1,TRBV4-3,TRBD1,CASSSQGTEAFF,TGCGCCAGCAGCTCACAGGGGACTGAAGCTTTCTTT
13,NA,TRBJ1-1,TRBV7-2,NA,CASSLGANTEAFF,TGTGCCAGCAGCTTAGGAGCGAACACTGAAGCTTTCTTT
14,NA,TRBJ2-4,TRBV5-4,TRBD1,CASSLGQGIDIQYF,TGTGCCAGCAGCTTAGGACAGGGGATAGACATTCAGTACTTC
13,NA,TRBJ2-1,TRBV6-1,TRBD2,CASSEGLAGVEFF,TGTGCCAGCAGTGAGGGACTAGCGGGAGTTGAGTTCTTC
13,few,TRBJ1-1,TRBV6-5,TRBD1,CASWRGQDTEAFF,TGTGCCAGCTGGAGGGGGCAGGACACTGAAGCTTTCTTT
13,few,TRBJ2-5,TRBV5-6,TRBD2,CASSLTSVETQYF,TGTGCCAGCAGCTTGACTAGCGTAGAGACCCAGTACTTC
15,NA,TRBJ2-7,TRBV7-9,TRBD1,CASSLAGTGSYEQYF,TGTGCCAGCAGCTTAGCCGGGACAGGGAGTTACGAGCAGTACTTC
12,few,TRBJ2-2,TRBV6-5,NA,CASRPTSGELFF,TGTGCCAGCAGGCCCACTAGCGGGGAGCTGTTTTTT
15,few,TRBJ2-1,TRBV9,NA,CASSVGIRADNEQFF,TGTGCCAGCAGCGTAGGGATTCGCGCGGACAATGAGCAGTTCTTC
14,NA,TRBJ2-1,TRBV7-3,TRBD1,CASSQGQAYNEQFF,TGTGCCAGCAGCCAGGGACAGGCTTACAATGAGCAGTTCTTC
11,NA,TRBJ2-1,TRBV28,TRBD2,CASSLGGWQFF,TGTGCCAGCAGTTTGGGGGGGTGGCAGTTCTTC
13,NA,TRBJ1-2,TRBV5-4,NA,CASSLGAGDGYTF,TGTGCCAGCAGCCTGGGGGCGGGGGATGGCTACACCTTC
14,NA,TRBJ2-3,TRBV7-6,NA,CASSLGAVTDTQYF,TGTGCCAGCAGCTTAGGTGCGGTCACAGATACGCAGTATTTT
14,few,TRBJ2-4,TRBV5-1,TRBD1,CASSFGTGGNIQYF,TGCGCCAGCAGCTTTGGGACAGGGGGAAACATTCAGTACTTC
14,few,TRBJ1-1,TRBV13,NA,CASSLTKGSTEAFF,TGTGCCAGCAGCTTAACAAAAGGGAGCACTGAAGCTTTCTTT